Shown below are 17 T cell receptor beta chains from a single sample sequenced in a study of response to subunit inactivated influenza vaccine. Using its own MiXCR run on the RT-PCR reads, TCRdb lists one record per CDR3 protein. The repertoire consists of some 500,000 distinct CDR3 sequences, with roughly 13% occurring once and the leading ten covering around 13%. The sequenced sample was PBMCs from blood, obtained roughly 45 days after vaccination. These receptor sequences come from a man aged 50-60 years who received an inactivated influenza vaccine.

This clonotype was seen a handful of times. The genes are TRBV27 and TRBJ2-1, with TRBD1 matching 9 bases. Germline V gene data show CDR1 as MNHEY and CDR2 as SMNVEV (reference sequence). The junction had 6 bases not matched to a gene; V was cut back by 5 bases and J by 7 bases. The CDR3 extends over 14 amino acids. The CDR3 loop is CASSHRGLTNEQFF. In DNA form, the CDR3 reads TGTGCCAGCAGTCACAGGGGGCTTACAAATGAGCAGTTCTTC.

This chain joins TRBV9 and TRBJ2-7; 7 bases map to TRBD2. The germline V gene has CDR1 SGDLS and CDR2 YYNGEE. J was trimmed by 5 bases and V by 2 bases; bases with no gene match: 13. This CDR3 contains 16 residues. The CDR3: CASSVGGGYRKDEQYF. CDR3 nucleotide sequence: TGTGCCAGCAGCGTTGGGGGAGGGTATAGAAAGGACGAGCAGTACTTC.

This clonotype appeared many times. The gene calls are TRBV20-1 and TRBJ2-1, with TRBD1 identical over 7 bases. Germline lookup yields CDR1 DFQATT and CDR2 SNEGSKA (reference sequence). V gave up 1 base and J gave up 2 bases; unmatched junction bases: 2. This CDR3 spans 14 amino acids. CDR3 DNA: TGCAGTGCTAGAGTTAGGGGGCCCTACAATGAGCAGTTCTTC. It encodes CSARVRGPYNEQFF.

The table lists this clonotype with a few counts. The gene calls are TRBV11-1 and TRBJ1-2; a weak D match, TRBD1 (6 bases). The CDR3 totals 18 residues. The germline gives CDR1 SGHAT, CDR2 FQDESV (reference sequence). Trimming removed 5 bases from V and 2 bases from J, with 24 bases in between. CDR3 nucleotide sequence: TGTGCCAGCAGCCAACAGACAGGTCCCCTCTATCGGAACTATGGCTACACCTTC. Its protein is CASSQQTGPLYRNYGYTF.

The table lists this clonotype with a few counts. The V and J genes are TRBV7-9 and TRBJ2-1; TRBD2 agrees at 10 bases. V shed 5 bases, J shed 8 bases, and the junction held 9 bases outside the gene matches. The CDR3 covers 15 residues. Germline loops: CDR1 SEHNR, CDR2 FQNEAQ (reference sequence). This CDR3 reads CASSLPSGSLDEQFF. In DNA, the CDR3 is TGTGCCAGCAGCCTCCCTAGCGGGAGTCTCGATGAGCAGTTCTTC.

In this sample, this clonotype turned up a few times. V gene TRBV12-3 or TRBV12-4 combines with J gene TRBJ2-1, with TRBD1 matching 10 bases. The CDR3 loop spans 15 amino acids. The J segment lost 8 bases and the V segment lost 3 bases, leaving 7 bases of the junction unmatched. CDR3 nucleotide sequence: TGTGCCAGCAGTTTCGGGGACAGGGGAGGGGATGAGCAGTTCTTC. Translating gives CASSFGDRGGDEQFF.

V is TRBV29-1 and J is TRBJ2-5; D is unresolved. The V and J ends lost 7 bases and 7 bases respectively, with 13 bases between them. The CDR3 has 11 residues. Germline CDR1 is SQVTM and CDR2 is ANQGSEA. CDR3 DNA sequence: TGCAGCGCCACACCCTCGGGGACCCAGTACTTC. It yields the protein CSATPSGTQYF.

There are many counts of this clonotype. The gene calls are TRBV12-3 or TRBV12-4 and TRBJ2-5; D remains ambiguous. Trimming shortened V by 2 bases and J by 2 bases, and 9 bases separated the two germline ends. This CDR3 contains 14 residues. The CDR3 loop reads CASSLLAMQETQYF. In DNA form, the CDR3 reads TGTGCCAGCAGTTTATTAGCTATGCAAGAGACCCAGTACTTC.

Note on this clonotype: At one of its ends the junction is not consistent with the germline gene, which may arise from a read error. CDR3 sequence reads: CATSEAREDSNQPQHF. The CDR3, as DNA: TGTGCCACCAGTGAAGCGCGGGAGGATAGCAATCAGCCCCAGCATTTT. This chain joins TRBV2 and TRBJ1-5; D uncertain. Germline-derived CDR1 and CDR2 are SNHLY and FYNNEI. The CDR3 has 16 amino acids.

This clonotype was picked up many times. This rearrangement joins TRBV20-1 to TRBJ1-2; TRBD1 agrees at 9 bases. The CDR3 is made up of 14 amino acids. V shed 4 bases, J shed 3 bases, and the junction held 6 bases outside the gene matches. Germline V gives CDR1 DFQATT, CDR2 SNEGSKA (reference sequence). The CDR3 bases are TGCAGTGCTATAACAGGGGGCGCGGACTATGGCTACACCTTC. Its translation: CSAITGGADYGYTF.

The CDR3 protein is CASSPMAFSNQPQHF. CDR3 in DNA: TGTGCCAGCAGTCCGATGGCGTTTAGCAATCAGCCCCAGCATTTT. The rearrangement joins TRBV2 to TRBJ1-5; D gene unclear. This CDR3 is 15 amino acids long. V was shortened by 5 bases and J by 0 bases, with 11 bases between the two germline ends. Germline loops: CDR1 SNHLY, CDR2 FYNNEI.

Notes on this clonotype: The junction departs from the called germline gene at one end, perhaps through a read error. The CDR3 bases are TGTGACAGCAGCTCCTCGGGGGTTTCCGGGGAGCTGTTTTTT. It encodes CDSSSSGVSGELFF. This rearrangement joins TRBV7-3 to TRBJ2-2, with D maybe TRBD2 (6 bases). The CDR3 loop spans 14 amino acids. Looked up from germline, CDR1 is SGHTA and CDR2 is FQGTGA. Variable domain in full (rest from reference TRBV7-3 and TRBJ2-2): GAGVSQTPSNKVTEKGKYVELRCDPISGHTALYWYRQSLGQGPEFLIYFQGTGAADDSGLPNDRFFAVRPEGSVSTLKIQRTERGDSAVYLCDSSSSGVSGELFFGEGSRLTVL.

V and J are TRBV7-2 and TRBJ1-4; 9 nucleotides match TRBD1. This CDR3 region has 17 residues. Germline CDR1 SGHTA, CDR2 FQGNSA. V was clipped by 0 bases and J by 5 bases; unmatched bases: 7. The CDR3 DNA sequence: TGTGCCAGCAGCTTAGCCGGGACAGGGAGGGGGAATGAAAAACTGTTTTTT. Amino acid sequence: CASSLAGTGRGNEKLFF.

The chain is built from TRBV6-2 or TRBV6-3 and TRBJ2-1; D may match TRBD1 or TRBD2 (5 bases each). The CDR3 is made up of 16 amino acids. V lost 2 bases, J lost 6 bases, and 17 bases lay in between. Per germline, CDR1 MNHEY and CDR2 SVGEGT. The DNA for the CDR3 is TGTGCCAGCAGTTACAGCCTTGGGGGAATACCCAATGAGCAGTTCTTC. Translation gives CASSYSLGGIPNEQFF.

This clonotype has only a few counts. The CDR3 reads CASSLGGQLLINYGYTF. The CDR3, as DNA: TGTGCCAGCAGCTTAGGTGGACAGCTCCTTATTAACTATGGCTACACCTTC. The chain is built from TRBV5-6 and TRBJ1-2; TRBD1 might be the D (6 bases). This CDR3 is built from 17 residues. Germline CDR1 is SGHDT and CDR2 is YYEEEE. Trimming took off 2 bases at V and 1 base at J, with 18 bases between the two ends.

The CDR3 reads CASSQVGQAGTEAFF. CDR3 nucleotides: TGCGCCAGCAGCCAAGTTGGTCAGGCGGGGACTGAAGCTTTCTTT. V is TRBV4-1 and J is TRBJ1-1; no definite D call. This CDR3 has 15 residues. CDR1 is MGHRA and CDR2 is YSYEKL in the germline V gene. V lost 1 base and J lost 5, with 14 bases in between.

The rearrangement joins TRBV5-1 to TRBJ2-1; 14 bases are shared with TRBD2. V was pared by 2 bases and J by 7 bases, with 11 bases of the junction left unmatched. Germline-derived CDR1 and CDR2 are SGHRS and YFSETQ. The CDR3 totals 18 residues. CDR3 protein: CASSLVGTSGSLSNEQFF. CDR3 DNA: TGCGCCAGCAGCTTAGTCGGGACTAGCGGGAGTCTTTCAAATGAGCAGTTCTTC.